This T cell receptor beta chain is drawn from a study of T cell responses to AZD1222 COVID-19 vaccine. Across the whole study: Doses given second, at about 4 or about 12 weeks, were pooled.

CDR3 length equals 15 residues. Trimming pared 0 bases from V and 1 base from J, leaving 7 bases between. Germline CDR1 is LNHDA and CDR2 is SQIVND (reference sequence). Findings and caveats of the study: Dominant at 160-218 and 743-854, vaccine-associated CD4 TCRs also spanned spike. Clonal diversity was possibly underestimated; the donors were predominantly white British and more often female. Nearly half of spike-specific TCRs reportedly target unmutated variant regions.

A word on this clone: Its antigen is unknown.

Here immunoSEQ multiplex PCR was the method, and the copy in TCRdb shows in-frame clones only, minus some. The repertoire holds about 100,000 clones, less than 90% seen once, with around 1.8% in the top ten. Sample: peripheral blood, taken on day 0 of AZD1222 vaccination. The chain links TRBV19 to TRBJ1-5; D not certain. This clonotype originated in an adult in good health. CDR3: CASSIEGMSNQPQHF. As DNA, the CDR3 is TGTGCCAGTAGTATAGAAGGGATGAGCAATCAGCCCCAGCATTTT. Based on the CDR3 plus reference TRBV19 and TRBJ1-5, the full variable domain is DGGITQSPKYLFRKEGQNVTLSCEQNLNHDAMYWYRQDPGQGLRLIYYSQIVNDFQKGDIAEGYSVSREKKESFPLTVTSAQKNPTAFYLCASSIEGMSNQPQHFGDGTRLSIL.